Below, 32 T cell receptor beta chains from the same sample are listed, as sequenced in a study of blood T cells in healthy people across ages. It was with a sample-barcoded 5' primer and a J-beta primer mix that a second PCR of roughly 7 to 11 cycles was run. TCRdb independently ran MiXCR on the 5' RACE reads; one entry per CDR3 protein. This sample has about 800,000 distinct CDR3 sequences; 25% occur once, and the top ten carry under 4%. In addition, the sample was reused for a study of T cells of mothers and their children.

The specimen sequenced was blood. Receptor source: a boy younger than 18 in good health.

This rearrangement joins TRBV7-8 to TRBJ1-2; D not resolved. Germline CDR1 SGHVS, CDR2 FQNEAQ. The CDR3 is 15 amino acids. V dropped 5 bases and J dropped 2 bases, with 15 bases sitting between them. CDR3: CASSAAAGSNYGYTF. CDR3 nucleotides: TGTGCCAGCAGCGCCGCGGCAGGTTCGAACTATGGCTACACCTTC.

The chain joins TRBV6-5 to TRBJ2-7, with D possibly matching TRBD1 (6 bases). The V and J ends lost 6 bases and 4 bases respectively, with 10 bases between them. CDR3 length: 12 residues. CDR1 is MNHEY and CDR2 is SVGAGI in the germline V gene. This CDR3 is CASRNQGYEQYF. CDR3 DNA sequence: TGTGCCAGCAGAAACCAGGGGTACGAGCAGTACTTC.

This clonotype was observed a few times. This chain joins TRBV7-9 and TRBJ1-2; possible D gene TRBD1, 5 bases. The germline CDR1 and CDR2 sequences are SEHNR and FQNEAQ (reference sequence). The CDR3 has 13 amino acids. V dropped 8 bases and J dropped 0 bases, with 10 bases sitting between them. CDR3 residues: CASRDGTNYGYTF. CDR3 in DNA: TGTGCCAGCCGGGACGGCACTAACTATGGCTACACCTTC.

J is TRBJ2-1 and V is TRBV7-9, with TRBD2 matching 10 bases. Germline V gives CDR1 SEHNR, CDR2 FQNEAQ (reference sequence). The length of the CDR3 is 18 residues. V shed 4 bases and J 7 bases; nucleotides not matched to a gene: 16. CDR3: CASSSGTSERLAGNEQFF. The DNA of the CDR3 is TGTGCCAGCAGCTCCGGGACTAGCGAGAGGTTAGCTGGGAATGAGCAGTTCTTC.

The rearrangement links TRBV3-1 to TRBJ2-1; TRBD2 aligns across 8 bases. The CDR3 runs to 16 residues. J was trimmed by 6 bases and V by 2 bases; bases with no gene match: 9. The germline gives CDR1 LGHDT, CDR2 YNNKEL (reference sequence). The CDR3 reads CASSQPPAGGANEQFF. The CDR3 DNA sequence: TGTGCCAGCAGCCAACCACCGGCCGGGGGGGCCAATGAGCAGTTCTTC.

This clonotype was seen more than once but under ten times. Compared with germline, one end of the junction differs, possibly owing to a read error. The CDR3 loop is CTSSLRQGNTDTQYF. Here the CDR3 DNA reads TGTACCAGCAGTTTACGACAGGGGAACACAGATACGCAGTATTTT. The genes are TRBV28 and TRBJ2-3, with 8 positions matching TRBD1. Germline values: CDR1 MDHEN, CDR2 SYDVKM. This CDR3 comprises 15 residues.

The V gene is TRBV4-1, the J gene TRBJ1-1; D is unclear. The CDR3 has 13 residues. The V and J ends lost 2 bases and 8 bases respectively, with 12 bases between them. Germline V CDR1 and CDR2: MGHRA, YSYEKL. CDR3 in DNA: TGCGCCAGCAGCCAAAGTGGGGTCGGCGAAGCTTTCTTT. Residues: CASSQSGVGEAFF.

The rearrangement links TRBV20-1 to TRBJ2-5, with 7 nucleotides matching TRBD2. The CDR3 spans 13 residues. V lost 3 bases and J lost 4; bases outside the gene matches: 5. CDR1 and CDR2 (germline): DFQATT, SNEGSKA (reference sequence). In nucleotides, the CDR3 is TGCAGTGCTAGCGTTGCTAGCGGAGAGACCCAGTACTTC. As protein: CSASVASGETQYF.

The rearrangement uses TRBV4-1 and TRBJ2-3; 8 bases map to TRBD2. Germline assignment: CDR1 MGHRA and CDR2 YSYEKL. This CDR3 comprises 17 residues. With V trimmed by 3 bases and J by 4 bases, 12 bases remained unmatched. CDR3 coding DNA: TGCGCCAGCAGCCAGGAGACTAGCGCGGTGGTTCCAGATACGCAGTATTTT. Encoded protein: CASSQETSAVVPDTQYF.

The V and J genes are TRBV4-1 and TRBJ2-4; D is unresolved. Germline lookup yields CDR1 MGHRA and CDR2 YSYEKL. The CDR3 has 14 amino acids. Trimming took off 1 base at V and 8 bases at J, with 12 bases between the two ends. CDR3 DNA sequence: TGCGCCAGCAGCCAAGTCGTATGGGCGGACATTCAGTACTTC. Translating gives CASSQVVWADIQYF.

There are a few counts of this clonotype. The chain links TRBV30 to TRBJ2-7; TRBD1 might be the D (6 bases). Trimming removed 5 bases from V and 6 bases from J, with 14 bases in between. There are 12 residues in the CDR3. Germline CDR1 is GTSNPN and CDR2 is SVGIG (reference sequence). CDR3 DNA: TGTGCCTGGCAAGGACAGTCCCTCGAGCAGTACTTC. This sequence encodes CAWQGQSLEQYF.

The chain has TRBV7-2 and TRBJ2-1; 7 bases line up with TRBD2. The CDR3 totals 15 residues. The V and J ends lost 1 base and 8 bases, in that order; junction bases with no gene match: 8. Germline V gene data show CDR1 as SGHTA and CDR2 as FQGNSA. The CDR3 DNA is TGTGCCAGCAGCTTAGAACAGCGGGGTTACGATGAGCAGTTCTTC. Amino acids: CASSLEQRGYDEQFF.

This clonotype was seen a few times. The chain recombines TRBV7-9 with TRBJ1-4, with D possibly TRBD1 on 5 matching bases. CDR3 length: 16 residues. Trimming took off 3 bases at V and 0 bases at J, with 11 bases between the two ends. Germline CDR1 is SEHNR and CDR2 is FQNEAQ (reference sequence). The CDR3 spells CASSFVDSSTNEKLFF. The CDR3 DNA reads TGTGCCAGCAGCTTCGTCGACAGTTCAACTAATGAAAAACTGTTTTTT.

This clonotype was picked up a small number of times. The rearrangement links TRBV20-1 to TRBJ2-1, with a possible D match to TRBD1 (6 bases). Trimming left V 0 bases short and J 3 bases short, with 15 bases between. The germline CDR1 and CDR2 sequences are DFQATT and SNEGSKA (reference sequence). The CDR3 consists of 16 residues. The CDR3 DNA is TGCAGTGCTAGAGACTCTACAGGGACAAACTACAATGAGCAGTTCTTC. Translating gives CSARDSTGTNYNEQFF.

This clonotype was detected only a few times. This chain links TRBV29-1 with TRBJ2-5, with TRBD2 as a possible D gene (7 bases). The CDR3 runs to 15 residues. Germline V gene data show CDR1 as SQVTM and CDR2 as ANQGSEA. V lost 3 bases and J 1 base, leaving 15 bases between the germline ends. CDR3 sequence reads: CSVEGGAGVQETQYF. In DNA form, the CDR3 reads TGCAGCGTTGAGGGGGGGGCAGGGGTCCAAGAGACCCAGTACTTC.

This clonotype was recorded at least ten times. V and J are TRBV4-2 and TRBJ1-2; D gene unclear. The V end was cut by 6 bases, the J end by 6 bases, with 20 bases between. This CDR3 has 15 residues. From germline, CDR1 is LGHNA and CDR2 YNFKEQ. The CDR3 bases are TGTGCCAGCAGTTGGAATAAGGCGTCGGCGGATGGCTACACCTTC. Translated, it gives CASSWNKASADGYTF.

This clonotype was recorded a few times. This chain connects TRBV7-9 to TRBJ2-1; D is uncertain. The CDR3 spans 15 residues. With 8 bases removed from V and 7 bases from J, the gap between germline ends came to 21 bases. Germline V CDR1 and CDR2: SEHNR, FQNEAQ (reference sequence). The CDR3 here is CASPGPPFGWNEQFF. In DNA form, the CDR3 reads TGTGCCAGCCCGGGCCCTCCCTTTGGGTGGAATGAGCAGTTCTTC.

This clonotype was seen more than once but under ten times. The chain combines TRBV4-1 with TRBJ1-2; tentatively, D is TRBD1 (6 bases). The CDR3 runs 15 residues. From germline, CDR1 is MGHRA and CDR2 YSYEKL. The ends were cut back, 5 bases at V and 3 bases at J, with 16 bases in the middle. CDR3 region: CASSGRTGPHYGYTF. CDR3 sequence (DNA): TGCGCCAGCAGCGGACGAACAGGGCCCCACTATGGCTACACCTTC.

The table lists this clonotype with a few counts. This chain uses TRBV6-6 with TRBJ2-3; no reliable D call. The length of the CDR3 is 12 residues. Trimming took 1 base from V and 4 from J, leaving 3 bases between them. Germline V CDR1 and CDR2: MNHNY, SVGAGI (reference sequence). The CDR3 nucleotides read TGTGCCAGCAGTTACTTTGCAGATACGCAGTATTTT. Translated, it gives CASSYFADTQYF.

At least ten counts were recorded for this clonotype. J is TRBJ1-4 and V is TRBV20-1, with a tentative D call TRBD1 (5 bases). Germline V gives CDR1 DFQATT, CDR2 SNEGSKA (reference sequence). CDR3 length equals 12 residues. V was cut by 5 bases and J by 5 bases, with 9 bases left in between. CDR3 nucleotides: TGCAGTGCTCGGCGGGGGAATGAAAAACTGTTTTTT. This translates into CSARRGNEKLFF.

The chain combines TRBV19 with TRBJ2-1; possible D gene TRBD2, 5 bases. This CDR3 spans 14 amino acids. From germline, CDR1 is LNHDA and CDR2 SQIVND (reference sequence). V was cut by 9 bases and J by 8 bases, with 20 bases left in between. CDR3 DNA: TGTGCCAGCTCCAGTTTTAATAGCGAGGATGAGCAGTTCTTC. Its translation is CASSSFNSEDEQFF.

The rearrangement uses TRBV5-1 and TRBJ2-5; 11 positions agree with TRBD2. The CDR3 consists of 14 residues. J was trimmed by 3 bases and V by 6 bases; bases with no gene match: 4. The V gene's germline CDR1 is SGHRS and CDR2 YFSETQ. The CDR3 loop reads CASTMTSGEETQYF. In nucleotides, the CDR3 is TGCGCCAGCACAATGACTAGCGGGGAAGAGACCCAGTACTTC.

This clonotype was seen many times. The chain is built from TRBV12-3 or TRBV12-4 and TRBJ2-5, with TRBD1 matching 7 bases. The length of the CDR3 is 13 residues. V lost 2 bases, J lost 3 bases, and 0 bases stayed unmatched. The CDR3 DNA is TGTGCCAGCAGTTTAACAGGGGAAGAGACCCAGTACTTC. Translation gives CASSLTGEETQYF.

The rearrangement joins TRBV29-1 to TRBJ2-1; 13 bases map to TRBD2. The J segment lost 7 bases and the V segment lost 5 bases, leaving 5 bases of the junction unmatched. This CDR3 contains 14 residues. CDR1 is SQVTM, CDR2 ANQGSEA, per germline. The CDR3 DNA reads TGCAGCGTTCCAGGACTAGCGGGAGATAATGAGCAGTTCTTC. Translation gives CSVPGLAGDNEQFF.

This clonotype was counted a few times. J is TRBJ2-5 and V is TRBV2; 8 bases map to TRBD1. J was trimmed by 5 bases and V by 6 bases; bases with no gene match: 5. Germline-derived CDR1 and CDR2 are SNHLY and FYNNEI. The CDR3 is 13 residues long. The CDR3, as DNA: TGTGCCAGCAGAGCGGACAGGGCTGAGACCCAGTACTTC. It is translated as CASRADRAETQYF.

This clonotype was counted a few times. This chain connects TRBV6-6 to TRBJ1-4, with D unclear. Germline CDR1 is MNHNY and CDR2 is SVGAGI (reference sequence). Trimming cost V 7 bases and J 0 bases, with 15 bases left between them. The CDR3 length is 16 residues. The CDR3 DNA sequence: TGTGCCAGCACCCCCATCCTTGGGGCAACTAATGAAAAACTGTTTTTT. Translating it yields CASTPILGATNEKLFF.

The rearrangement joins TRBV20-1 to TRBJ2-1, with 7 bases identical to TRBD2. Trimming removed 6 bases from V and 7 bases from J; junction bases left unmatched: 12. CDR1 is DFQATT and CDR2 is SNEGSKA in the germline V gene (reference sequence). CDR3 length: 14 residues. The CDR3 sequence is CSAPEGGSRNEQFF. CDR3 DNA sequence: TGCAGTGCCCCCGAAGGCGGGAGTCGGAATGAGCAGTTCTTC.

The V and J genes are TRBV28 and TRBJ1-5; D is perhaps TRBD1 (5 bases). Looked up from germline, CDR1 is MDHEN and CDR2 is SYDVKM. The CDR3 has 15 residues. V lost 6 bases, J lost 2 bases, and 14 bases lay in between. The CDR3 protein is CASSRGGEGNQPQHF. The CDR3, as DNA: TGTGCCAGCAGCCGCGGGGGGGAGGGCAATCAGCCCCAGCATTTT.

The chain recombines TRBV5-1 with TRBJ1-4, with 7 bases identical to TRBD1. CDR1 and CDR2 from the germline V gene are SGHRS and YFSETQ. V trimming: 1 base; J trimming: 6 bases; junction bases outside the gene matches: 9. The CDR3 sequence is 16 residues long. DNA of the CDR3: TGCGCCAGCAGCTTGAAACTCCGGGACAGTGATGAAAAACTGTTTTTT. Encoded protein: CASSLKLRDSDEKLFF.

The chain carries TRBV3-1 and TRBJ1-5; 7 positions agree with TRBD1. Germline-derived CDR1 and CDR2 are LGHDT and YNNKEL (reference sequence). This CDR3 spans 16 amino acids. Trimming took 1 base from V and 3 from J; bases not matched to a gene: 6. The CDR3 region has the DNA TGTGCCAGCAGCCAAGGTAAGGGACAGATCAATCAGCCCCAGCATTTT. Amino acids: CASSQGKGQINQPQHF.

J is TRBJ2-1 and V is TRBV3-1; D assignment may be TRBD1 or TRBD2 (5 bases each). Gene TRBJ2-5 matches the end of the DNA better, so the J call may be wrong. Germline CDR1 is LGHDT and CDR2 is YNNKEL (reference sequence). The CDR3 length is 14 residues. CDR3 loop: CASRGDEGQETQYF. In DNA form, the CDR3 reads TGTGCCAGCCGGGGCGATGAGGGCCAAGAGACCCAGTACTTC.

This sequence joins TRBV6-1 and TRBJ1-5; no firm D call. This CDR3 region has 14 residues. Germline-derived CDR1 and CDR2 are MNHNS and SASEGT. Trimming shortened V by 8 bases and J by 6 bases, and 17 bases separated the two germline ends. The CDR3 here is CASGGWRDSQPQHF. In DNA form, the CDR3 reads TGTGCCAGCGGAGGTTGGAGGGATAGTCAGCCCCAGCATTTT.